The 28 T cell receptor beta chains below were found in one sample sequenced in a study of cytomegalovirus exposure and HLA in healthy donors. The PCR ran on 60 Vbeta and 13 Jbeta primers. Method: immunoSEQ multiplex PCR; TCRdb's copy keeps in-frame clones and lacks some. The sample records over 90,000 clones, under 65% being singletons. The sample comprised PBMCs. These TCRs come from a man aged 60-69 years in good health and CMV-seronegative.

The V and J genes are TRBV29-1 and TRBJ1-2; D remains ambiguous. Germline V lookup: CDR1 SQVTM, CDR2 ANQGSEA. This CDR3 comprises 14 residues. The V and J ends lost 4 bases and 4 bases respectively, with 16 bases between them. CDR3 protein: CSVVGSDSTYGYTF. CDR3 in DNA: TGCAGCGTTGTAGGCAGCGACTCAACCTATGGCTACACCTTC.

This clone was seen only a few times. This CDR3 reads CASSTQGRNSPLHF. As DNA, the CDR3 is TGTGCCAGCAGTACACAGGGGCGGAATTCACCCCTCCACTTT. The chain recombines TRBV28 with TRBJ1-6, with 7 bases identical to TRBD1. CDR1 and CDR2 (germline): MDHEN, SYDVKM. There are 14 residues in the CDR3. V dropped 5 bases and J dropped 7; count of bases not matched to a gene: 5.

The J gene is TRBJ1-2, the V gene TRBV2; no clear D. V was cut by 6 bases and J by 8 bases, with 19 bases left in between. The V gene's germline CDR1 is SNHLY and CDR2 FYNNEI. This CDR3 region has 14 residues. The CDR3 DNA reads as TGTGCCAGCAGCCCCCCTGCGGCCCCGCAGGGCTACACCTTC. This codes for CASSPPAAPQGYTF.

The chain uses TRBV1 and TRBJ2-1; the listed D gene, TRBD2, was not tested against the DNA. TRBV1 is described as a pseudogene. This CDR3 spans 18 amino acids. The CDR3 region is CTSSQWGASGSSYNEQFF. The CDR3 nucleotides read TGCACCAGCAGCCAATGGGGGGCTAGCGGGAGCTCCTACAATGAGCAGTTCTTC.

This clone has a single count. The chain employs TRBV21-1 and TRBJ1-1; no check of the table's D call, TRBD1, against the DNA was made. TRBV21-1 is recorded as a pseudogene. The CDR3 has 19 amino acids. CDR3 in DNA: TGTGCCAGCCCCGAGTCAGGGAACGAACAGGGGGCTGCGAACACTGAAGCTTTCTTT. This sequence encodes CASPESGNEQGAANTEAFF.

The CDR3 reads CSAWGGPGGELFF. The CDR3, as DNA: TGCAGCGCTTGGGGGGGGCCCGGCGGGGAGCTGTTTTTT. The chain recombines TRBV29-1 with TRBJ2-2, with a weak D call TRBD2 (7 bases). V was trimmed by 7 bases and J by 7 bases, leaving 16 bases between them. The germline V gene has CDR1 SQVTM and CDR2 ANQGSEA. The CDR3 contains 13 residues.

This chain links TRBV5-1 with TRBJ1-4, with 10 nucleotides matching TRBD1. Trimming cost V 5 bases and J 5 bases; bases outside gene matches: 6. The CDR3 has 15 residues. CDR1 and CDR2 from the germline V gene are SGHRS and YFSETQ. The CDR3 DNA reads TGCGCCAGCAGTTATGGGGACAGGGGCAATGAAAAACTGTTTTTT. Translated, it gives CASSYGDRGNEKLFF.

The sample holds a few counts of this clone. This rearrangement joins TRBV18 to TRBJ1-1, with D unclear. Germline CDR1 and CDR2: KGHSH and LQKENI. There are 14 residues in the CDR3. Deletions cut 0 bases from V and 4 bases from J, with 9 bases between. This chain's CDR3 is CASSPPTFGTEAFF. CDR3 nucleotide sequence: TGTGCCAGCTCACCACCCACCTTCGGCACTGAAGCTTTCTTT.

The rearrangement uses TRBV2 and TRBJ1-5, with D perhaps matching TRBD1 (5 bases). There are 14 residues in the CDR3. Germline values: CDR1 SNHLY, CDR2 FYNNEI. Trimming pared 5 bases from V and 0 bases from J, leaving 8 bases between. In DNA, the CDR3 is TGTGCCAGCAGTCCAGACAGTAGCAATCAGCCCCAGCATTTT. It yields the protein CASSPDSSNQPQHF. The full variable domain, completed using reference TRBV2 and TRBJ1-5, is EPEVTQTPSHQVTQMGQEVILRCVPISNHLYFYWYRQILGQKVEFLVSFYNNEISEKSEIFDDQFSVERPDGSNFTLKIRSTKLEDSAMYFCASSPDSSNQPQHFGDGTRLSIL.

The rearrangement links TRBV5-5 to TRBJ2-4; 8 nucleotides line up with TRBD2. The CDR3 extends over 15 amino acids. Losses at the gene ends were 4 bases for V and 6 bases for J; bases not matched to a gene: 9. Germline V gene sequence: CDR1 SGHKS, CDR2 YYEKEE (reference sequence). The CDR3, as DNA: TGTGCCAGCAGCCGGGAGGGCAGGGTAGGAAACATTCAGTACTTC. Amino acids: CASSREGRVGNIQYF.

This clone has more than one count but fewer than ten. The V gene is TRBV6-5, the J gene TRBJ2-1; TRBD2 might be the D (5 bases). Germline V gene sequence: CDR1 MNHEY, CDR2 SVGAGI. CDR3 length: 15 residues. The V end lost 2 bases, the J end lost 1 base, and 9 bases lay between the germline ends. CDR3 coding DNA: TGTGCCAGCAGTTACCGGGGTGCGTCCTACAATGAGCAGTTCTTC. This gives the protein CASSYRGASYNEQFF.

This clone has more than one count but fewer than ten. The rearrangement uses TRBV5-1 and TRBJ1-2; possible D gene TRBD1, 6 bases. V lost 4 bases to trimming and J lost 5 bases, with 18 bases between them. From germline, CDR1 is SGHRS and CDR2 YFSETQ. CDR3 length equals 15 residues. The CDR3 loop reads CASSGGDRMRYGYTF. The DNA of the CDR3 is TGCGCCAGCAGCGGCGGAGACAGGATGCGTTATGGCTACACCTTC.

V is TRBV25-1 and J is TRBJ1-5; the match to TRBD1 covers 8 bases. Losses at the gene ends were 5 bases for V and 5 bases for J; bases not matched to a gene: 5. CDR1 and CDR2 (germline): MGHDK, SYGVNS. The CDR3 loop spans 14 amino acids. The CDR3 protein is CASSKTGDDQPQHF. In nucleotides, the CDR3 is TGTGCCAGCAGTAAGACAGGGGACGATCAGCCCCAGCATTTT. The full variable domain, its missing parts supplied by reference TRBV25-1 and TRBJ1-5, is EADIYQTPRYLVIGTGKKITLECSQTMGHDKMYWYQQDPGMELHLIHYSYGVNSTEKGDLSSESTVSRIRTEHFPLTLESARPSHTSQYLCASSKTGDDQPQHFGDGTRLSIL.

The chain employs TRBV19 and TRBJ1-3; D may be TRBD1 (5 bases). The CDR3 contains 16 residues. CDR1 is LNHDA, CDR2 SQIVND, per germline (reference sequence). The germline V and J ends were trimmed by 4 bases and 0 bases, with 13 bases remaining between them. The chain's CDR3 is CASSRRQRVSGNTIYF. The CDR3 DNA sequence: TGTGCCAGTAGTAGAAGACAGAGAGTCTCTGGAAACACCATATATTTT.

The chain employs TRBV19 and TRBJ1-5, with 7 bases that match TRBD1. V was clipped by 2 bases and J by 1 base; unmatched bases: 2. Germline CDR1 and CDR2: LNHDA and SQIVND (reference sequence). The CDR3 consists of 15 residues. CDR3 region: CASSITGESNQPQHF. The CDR3 DNA follows: TGTGCCAGTAGTATAACAGGGGAAAGCAATCAGCCCCAGCATTTT. Full variable domain (remainder filled in from reference TRBV19 and TRBJ1-5): DGGITQSPKYLFRKEGQNVTLSCEQNLNHDAMYWYRQDPGQGLRLIYYSQIVNDFQKGDIAEGYSVSREKKESFPLTVTSAQKNPTAFYLCASSITGESNQPQHFGDGTRLSIL.

The chain is built from TRBV5-4 and TRBJ2-7; a weak D match, TRBD1 (5 bases). V gave up 0 bases and J gave up 7 bases, with 14 bases separating them. Germline values: CDR1 SGHNT, CDR2 YYREEE (reference sequence). CDR3 size: 14 residues. The CDR3 here is CASSLDIQAGEQYF. CDR3 coding DNA: TGTGCCAGCAGCTTGGATATACAGGCTGGGGAGCAGTACTTC.

The chain is built from TRBV6-5 and TRBJ2-7; 7 bases match TRBD1. The length of the CDR3 is 11 residues. Germline CDR1 reads MNHEY; CDR2 reads SVGAGI. Germline trimming cut 5 bases from V and 10 bases from J; bases unmatched to any gene: 5. CDR3 sequence: CASSDRGQQYF. The CDR3 DNA sequence: TGTGCCAGCAGTGATAGGGGGCAACAGTACTTC.

This clone was counted between two and nine times. This chain uses TRBV11-1 with TRBJ2-3; 8 bases align to TRBD2. In germline, CDR1 is SGHAT, CDR2 FQDESV (reference sequence). CDR3 length: 18 residues. With V trimmed by 1 base and J by 0 bases, 9 bases remained unmatched. The CDR3 DNA is TGTGCCAGCAGCTTAGAGAAGGTGGCGGGGGGTAGCACAGATACGCAGTATTTT. Its protein product is CASSLEKVAGGSTDTQYF.

This clone was observed a handful of times. The junction differs from germline at one of its ends, possibly a read error. The gene calls are TRBV7-9 and TRBJ1-5; 8 bases map to TRBD1. Germline CDR1 reads SEHNR; CDR2 reads FQNEAQ (reference sequence). This CDR3 is 16 amino acids long. The CDR3 DNA reads TGTTCCAGCAGCTTAGACCCAGGACAGGGCTATCAGCCCCAGCATTTT. It translates to CSSSLDPGQGYQPQHF.

This chain uses TRBV5-1 with TRBJ1-2, with TRBD1 matching over 9 bases. This CDR3 region has 14 residues. Trimming removed 2 bases from V and 3 bases from J; junction bases left unmatched: 2. The V gene's germline CDR1 is SGHRS and CDR2 YFSETQ. CDR3 sequence (DNA): TGCGCCAGCAGCTTAAGACAGGGGGACTATGGCTACACCTTC. Translated, it gives CASSLRQGDYGYTF.

The V gene is TRBV7-2, the J gene TRBJ1-5; D unclear. Germline V gene lookup returns CDR1 SGHTA and CDR2 FQGNSA. The CDR3 sequence is 13 residues long. Trimming left V 2 bases short and J 7 bases short, with 9 bases between. The DNA for the CDR3 is TGTGCCAGCAGCTTATTTCGCGGGCAGCCCCAGCATTTT. It yields the protein CASSLFRGQPQHF. Variable domain in full (rest from reference TRBV7-2 and TRBJ1-5): GAGVSQSPSNKVTEKGKDVELRCDPISGHTALYWYRQSLGQGLEFLIYFQGNSAPDKSGLPSDRFSAERTGGSVSTLTIQRTQQEDSAVYLCASSLFRGQPQHFGDGTRLSIL.

The V call is TRBV11-2, the J call TRBJ1-2; 9 bases line up with TRBD1. V lost 5 bases, J lost 4 bases, and 11 bases stayed unmatched. Germline-derived CDR1 and CDR2 are SGHAT and FQNNGV. The CDR3 spans 16 residues. The CDR3 sequence: CASSTLPGQGFYGYTF. The CDR3, as DNA: TGTGCCAGCAGCACTTTACCGGGACAGGGTTTCTATGGCTACACCTTC. Variable domain in full (rest from reference TRBV11-2 and TRBJ1-2): EAGVAQSPRYKIIEKRQSVAFWCNPISGHATLYWYQQILGQGPKLLIQFQNNGVVDDSQLPKDRFSAERLKGVDSTLKIQPAKLEDSAVYLCASSTLPGQGFYGYTFGSGTRLTVV.

The gene calls are TRBV7-9 and TRBJ1-1; unclear D gene. V was trimmed by 1 base and J by 3 bases, leaving 15 bases between them. From germline, CDR1 is SEHNR and CDR2 FQNEAQ (reference sequence). The CDR3 loop spans 16 amino acids. The CDR3 coding sequence is TGTGCCAGCAGCTTAGGGCGGTCGTTGGTTGACACTGAAGCTTTCTTT. It is translated as CASSLGRSLVDTEAFF.

This chain connects TRBV13 to TRBJ2-7; D may be TRBD2 (6 bases). The CDR3 is 13 residues long. Germline lookup yields CDR1 PRHDT and CDR2 FYEKMQ (reference sequence). The germline V and J ends were trimmed by 1 base and 6 bases, with 10 bases remaining between them. DNA for the CDR3: TGTGCCAGCAGCTTAGCCGGGACTGGCGAGCAGTACTTC. This translates into CASSLAGTGEQYF.

This clone was observed a handful of times. The chain carries TRBV11-3 and TRBJ1-1; D not resolved. V dropped 5 bases and J dropped 1 base, with 14 bases sitting between them. Per germline, CDR1 SGHNT and CDR2 YENEEA. The CDR3 has 15 amino acids. Here the CDR3 DNA reads TGTGCCAGCAGCCCGCGGACGGGAAAGAACACTGAAGCTTTCTTT. It codes for CASSPRTGKNTEAFF. The full variable domain, with the rest looked up from reference TRBV11-3 and TRBJ1-1, is EAGVVQSPRYKIIEKKQPVAFWCNPISGHNTLYWYLQNLGQGPELLIRYENEEAVDDSQLPKDRFSAERLKGVDSTLKIQPAELGDSAVYLCASSPRTGKNTEAFFGQGTRLTVV.

The J gene is TRBJ2-5, the V gene TRBV6-6, with D maybe TRBD2 (6 bases). V shed 7 bases and J shed 1 base, with 13 bases lying between them. The CDR3 is 14 amino acids. Germline values: CDR1 MNHNY, CDR2 SVGAGI (reference sequence). The CDR3 nucleotides read TGTGCCAGCACCCAATTGGGGGGCCAAGAGACCCAGTACTTC. Protein: CASTQLGGQETQYF.

This clone was counted only a few times. The chain couples TRBV19 to TRBJ2-7; TRBD2 agrees at 13 bases. The germline CDR1 and CDR2 sequences are LNHDA and SQIVND (reference sequence). There are 15 residues in the CDR3. After removal of 9 bases from V and 6 bases from J, the junction contained 11 bases not matched to a gene. The CDR3 region has the DNA TGTGCCAGCTCCGGGACTAGCGGGATTTGGGTCGAGCAGTACTTC. It encodes CASSGTSGIWVEQYF.

The chain has TRBV7-6 and TRBJ2-3; 7 positions match TRBD2. Germline lookup yields CDR1 SGHVS and CDR2 FNYEAQ. Trimming took 5 bases from V and 5 from J; bases not matched to a gene: 10. The CDR3 has 15 residues. The CDR3 DNA reads TGTGCCAGCAGCCCCGGGGCGGGAGTGGTAGATACGCAGTATTTT. Encoded protein: CASSPGAGVVDTQYF.